The entry that follows covers one TCR beta chain sequence. Its antigen is currently unknown. Assay used: immunoSEQ multiplex PCR; TCRdb lists only in-frame clones, some missing. This sample has about 46,000 clones, with around 92% found just once. This entry is derived from a study of OX40 agonist ivuxolimab in advanced cancers. V was cut by 1 base and J by 6 bases, with 9 bases left in between. Germline V gene lookup returns CDR1 LNHDA and CDR2 SQIVND (reference sequence). The CDR3 has 13 amino acids. Study-wide points: Relative to CD4+, CD8+ T cells held more expanded clones on average.

Material: CD4+ or CD8+ T cells sorted from blood, obtained in a trial of the OX40 agonist ivuxolimab. The receptor was isolated from an adult with an advanced solid tumor such as melanoma, head and neck, liver or kidney cancer. J is TRBJ1-1 and V is TRBV19, with D unclear. In nucleotides, the CDR3 is TGTGCCAGTAGTATAGCCGGGGTTGCTGAAGCTTTCTTT. It codes for CASSIAGVAEAFF. The complete variable domain, with remaining parts taken from reference TRBV19 and TRBJ1-1, reads DGGITQSPKYLFRKEGQNVTLSCEQNLNHDAMYWYRQDPGQGLRLIYYSQIVNDFQKGDIAEGYSVSREKKESFPLTVTSAQKNPTAFYLCASSIAGVAEAFFGQGTRLTVV.